In its sample, the clone carrying this TCR beta chain was seen many times. The data derive from a study of neurological immune-mediated disorders. One entry per CDR3 protein results from TCRdb running MiXCR on the 5' RACE reads. The sample yields some 43,000 distinct CDR3 sequences, 2.5% seen once. Sample: PBMCs. The sequence came from a young man with multiple sclerosis.

The CDR3 reads CSAGEDTQYF. CDR3 coding DNA: TGCAGTGCCGGCGAGGATACGCAGTATTTT. V and J are TRBV20-1 and TRBJ2-3; D gene uncertain. The CDR3 loop spans 10 amino acids. From germline, CDR1 is DFQATT and CDR2 SNEGSKA (reference sequence). V lost 6 bases and J lost 6, with 7 bases in between.